A single sample is the source of the 32 T cell receptor beta chains below, sequenced in a study of blood T cell repertoires in COVID-19. Measured with immunoSEQ multiplex PCR; TCRdb has only the in-frame clones, and not every one. The data show about 210,000 clones, about four fifths seen once. Specimen: peripheral blood. These TCRs come from a woman older than 75 with COVID-19, enrolled during active disease.

V usage is TRBV7-2 and J usage is TRBJ2-5; 8 bases align to TRBD2. The J segment lost 5 bases and the V segment lost 4 bases, leaving 6 bases of the junction unmatched. This CDR3 is 14 amino acids long. Germline V lookup: CDR1 SGHTA, CDR2 FQGNSA. CDR3 in amino acids: CASSSRGGRETQYF. The DNA of the CDR3 is TGTGCCAGCAGCTCCCGGGGGGGCCGGGAGACCCAGTACTTC.

V is TRBV5-1 and J is TRBJ2-7, with 12 bases lining up with TRBD2. The germline CDR1 and CDR2 sequences are SGHRS and YFSETQ. The V and J ends lost 5 bases and 4 bases, in that order; junction bases with no gene match: 7. The CDR3 length is 15 residues. The CDR3 sequence is CASRPQTSGSYEQYF. Written as DNA, the CDR3 is TGCGCCAGCAGACCCCAGACTAGCGGGAGTTACGAGCAGTACTTC.

This chain links TRBV6-6 with TRBJ2-7; D may be TRBD1 (6 bases). Germline CDR1 reads MNHNY; CDR2 reads SVGAGI (reference sequence). CDR3 length: 14 residues. Trimming stripped 5 bases from V and 4 bases from J, with 15 bases between. The CDR3: CASSPQGRAYEQYF. The CDR3 DNA follows: TGTGCCAGCAGTCCCCAGGGGCGGGCTTACGAGCAGTACTTC.

This clone was observed a handful of times. The CDR3 protein is CASSILEGSGTEAFF. In DNA form, the CDR3 reads TGTGCCAGTAGTATTTTGGAGGGGTCTGGCACTGAAGCTTTCTTT. The chain couples TRBV19 to TRBJ1-1, with D perhaps matching TRBD1 (5 bases). This CDR3 region has 15 residues. V was cut by 3 bases and J by 4 bases, with 15 bases left in between. Germline CDR1 and CDR2: LNHDA and SQIVND (reference sequence).

The chain's CDR3 is CSVDDVGGSYEQYF. For the CDR3, the DNA is TGCAGCGTTGATGATGTGGGAGGCTCCTACGAGCAGTACTTC. The chain combines TRBV29-1 with TRBJ2-7; TRBD2 might be the D (6 bases). V was pared by 3 bases and J by 0 bases, with 12 bases between. Germline loops: CDR1 SQVTM, CDR2 ANQGSEA. This CDR3 is built from 14 residues.

This clone was counted once. The chain is built from TRBV3-1 (or the pseudogene TRBV3-2) and TRBJ2-5, with 7 bases fitting TRBD2. Germline V lookup: CDR1 LGHDT, CDR2 YNNKEL (reference sequence). The trim removed 4 bases at V and 4 bases at J, leaving 6 bases unmatched. The CDR3 has 14 residues. The CDR3 DNA follows: TGTGCCAGCAGCCGCAGGGAGGGGTCAGAGACCCAGTACTTC. Its protein product is CASSRREGSETQYF.

With regard to this clone: Other DNA sequences from this sample encode an identical CDR3 as well. The V gene is TRBV6-5, the J gene TRBJ2-2; the match to TRBD1 covers 7 bases. CDR1 and CDR2 (germline): MNHEY, SVGAGI. There are 15 residues in the CDR3. V was pared by 6 bases and J by 0 bases, with 4 bases of the junction left unmatched. The CDR3 is CASSTGTANTGELFF. The CDR3 DNA reads TGTGCCAGCAGCACCGGGACAGCGAACACCGGGGAGCTGTTTTTT.

This chain's CDR3 is CASTPLAGVGDTQYF. CDR3 bases: TGTGCCAGCACTCCTCTAGCGGGAGTAGGAGATACGCAGTATTTT. V and J are TRBV27 and TRBJ2-3, with TRBD2 matching over 10 bases. Per the germline V gene, CDR1 is MNHEY and CDR2 is SMNVEV (reference sequence). There are 15 residues in the CDR3. The V gene end was trimmed by 7 bases and the J gene end by 5 bases; junction bases not matched to a gene: 9.

V and J are TRBV6-5 and TRBJ2-7; D perhaps matches TRBD2 (5 bases). Germline values: CDR1 MNHEY, CDR2 SVGAGI. V lost 0 bases and J lost 3, with 6 bases in between. This CDR3 has 13 amino acids. Here the CDR3 reads CASSYSGDYEQYF. The DNA for the CDR3 is TGTGCCAGCAGTTACTCCGGGGACTACGAGCAGTACTTC.

The V call is TRBV5-6, the J call TRBJ1-3, with D tentatively TRBD1 (5 bases). Trimming removed 0 bases from V and 0 bases from J, with 10 bases in between. The CDR3 consists of 16 residues. Per the germline V gene, CDR1 is SGHDT and CDR2 is YYEEEE. CDR3 nucleotides: TGTGCCAGCAGCTTGGAACGCGGGGGCTCTGGAAACACCATATATTTT. Its translation is CASSLERGGSGNTIYF.

This clone was seen just once. V is TRBV19 and J is TRBJ2-3; 16 bases are a match to TRBD2. V trimming: 5 bases; J trimming: 10 bases; junction bases outside the gene matches: 6. CDR3 length: 15 residues. Germline CDR1 reads LNHDA; CDR2 reads SQIVND (reference sequence). The CDR3 nucleotides are TGTGCCAGTAGTCCTCCGGGACTAGCGGGAGGGCCGCAGTATTTT. Its translation: CASSPPGLAGGPQYF.

This clone is a singleton in its sample. The chain couples TRBV28 to TRBJ2-5, with TRBD1 identical over 7 bases. Germline CDR1 reads MDHEN; CDR2 reads SYDVKM. Unmatched junction bases numbered 14, after V lost 8 bases and J lost 5 bases. This CDR3 contains 15 residues. The CDR3 is CASEGAGAVWETQYF. CDR3 DNA sequence: TGTGCCAGCGAGGGGGCGGGCGCGGTTTGGGAGACCCAGTACTTC.

The chain recombines TRBV5-1 with TRBJ2-5; possibly TRBD2 for D (5 bases). The CDR3 extends over 14 amino acids. Between the trimmed V and J ends, which lost 0 bases and 3 bases, there was a span of 9 bases. The germline gives CDR1 SGHRS, CDR2 YFSETQ. The CDR3 coding sequence is TGCGCCAGCAGCTTGGTTGAGGGAAAAGAGACCCAGTACTTC. Protein product: CASSLVEGKETQYF.

The chain uses TRBV9 and TRBJ1-2; D is uncertain. Trimming took 2 bases from V and 5 from J, leaving 16 bases between them. Looked up from germline, CDR1 is SGDLS and CDR2 is YYNGEE. CDR3 size: 15 residues. CDR3 in DNA: TGTGCCAGCAGCGTGGGAGCCGGATCTCGGTATGGCTACACCTTC. Residues: CASSVGAGSRYGYTF.

The V and J genes are TRBV10-2 and TRBJ2-1, with D possibly matching TRBD1 (6 bases). Germline lookup yields CDR1 WSHSY and CDR2 SAAADI. There are 15 residues in the CDR3. Trimming removed 6 bases from V and 7 bases from J, with 19 bases in between. Written as DNA, the CDR3 is TGCGCCAGCAGAGAGACAAGGGGGAGTGGGAATGAGCAGTTCTTC. This gives the protein CASRETRGSGNEQFF.

This sequence joins TRBV12-3 or TRBV12-4 and TRBJ1-2; D remains unclear. This CDR3 spans 12 amino acids. Between the trimmed V and J ends, which lost 7 bases and 8 bases, there was a span of 14 bases. The CDR3 region has the DNA TGTGCCAGCACCGTACCCCCAGCGGGCTACACCTTC. Amino acids: CASTVPPAGYTF.

The V gene is TRBV18, the J gene TRBJ2-7; 8 bases are a match to TRBD2. Losses at the gene ends were 3 bases for V and 1 base for J; bases not matched to a gene: 8. CDR1 and CDR2 from the germline V gene are KGHSH and LQKENI. The CDR3 has 16 amino acids. CDR3 region: CASSPRQSGRSYEQYF. CDR3 nucleotide sequence: TGTGCCAGCTCACCCCGTCAAAGCGGGAGATCCTACGAGCAGTACTTC.

This clone was seen once. The J gene is TRBJ1-5, the V gene TRBV3-1 (or the pseudogene TRBV3-2); 8 bases are a match to TRBD1. Germline V lookup: CDR1 LGHDT, CDR2 YNNKEL (reference sequence). The CDR3 totals 15 residues. Unmatched junction bases numbered 4, after V lost 0 bases and J lost 6 bases. The CDR3 loop is CASSQDGTGGQPQHF. In DNA form, the CDR3 reads TGTGCCAGCAGCCAAGATGGGACAGGAGGTCAGCCCCAGCATTTT.

This clone was picked up a small number of times. The chain has TRBV6-5 and TRBJ2-7, with D possibly matching TRBD2 (5 bases). CDR1 and CDR2 from the germline V gene are MNHEY and SVGAGI. The CDR3 extends over 15 amino acids. V dropped 2 bases and J dropped 0 bases, with 11 bases sitting between them. As DNA, the CDR3 is TGTGCCAGCAGTTACGGGCCGGGGAGCTCCTACGAGCAGTACTTC. Encoded protein: CASSYGPGSSYEQYF.

This chain connects TRBV28 to TRBJ2-2; unclear D gene. CDR1 and CDR2 from the germline V gene are MDHEN and SYDVKM. V shed 3 bases and J shed 4 bases, with 9 bases lying between them. The CDR3 totals 14 residues. CDR3 in DNA: TGTGCCAGCAGTTTTAGCCTACTCACCGGGGAGCTGTTTTTT. It specifies CASSFSLLTGELFF.

The rearrangement joins TRBV27 to TRBJ2-1, with 10 bases that match TRBD2. Trimming took 3 bases from V and 9 from J; bases not matched to a gene: 14. Germline-derived CDR1 and CDR2 are MNHEY and SMNVEV (reference sequence). The CDR3 contains 17 residues. CDR3 sequence: CASSFNPRRLAGVEQFF. In nucleotides, the CDR3 is TGTGCCAGCAGTTTCAATCCCCGACGGCTAGCGGGAGTTGAGCAGTTCTTC.

This clone was recorded once. The chain couples TRBV29-1 to TRBJ1-1; D is unclear. Trimming cost V 3 bases and J 10 bases, with 15 bases left between them. The germline gives CDR1 SQVTM, CDR2 ANQGSEA. CDR3 length: 12 amino acids. For the CDR3, the DNA is TGCAGCGTTGATACCGGTCCCAATGGAGCTTTCTTT. Its translation: CSVDTGPNGAFF.

This sequence joins TRBV5-1 and TRBJ2-7; TRBD1 aligns across 7 bases. The CDR3 length is 14 residues. Germline values: CDR1 SGHRS, CDR2 YFSETQ. V dropped 7 bases and J dropped 2; count of bases not matched to a gene: 9. The CDR3 spells CASERDSPTYEQYF. CDR3 DNA: TGCGCCAGCGAAAGGGACAGCCCTACCTACGAGCAGTACTTC.

The chain carries TRBV2 and TRBJ2-5, with D maybe TRBD1 (6 bases). The ends were cut back, 5 bases at V and 4 bases at J, with 20 bases in the middle. The CDR3 spans 16 residues. Germline V CDR1 and CDR2: SNHLY, FYNNEI. As DNA, the CDR3 is TGTGCCAGCAGTACAGGGTTAAGTGTGGATACAGAGACCCAGTACTTC. It encodes CASSTGLSVDTETQYF.

Here the CDR3 reads CASSTDTGVWNTEAFF. In DNA, the CDR3 is TGTGCCAGCAGCACGGACACAGGGGTTTGGAACACTGAAGCTTTCTTT. This chain connects TRBV7-8 to TRBJ1-1, with 7 bases aligning to TRBD1. Losses at the gene ends were 5 bases for V and 1 base for J; bases not matched to a gene: 10. The CDR3 runs 16 residues. Germline-derived CDR1 and CDR2 are SGHVS and FQNEAQ.

CDR3 residues: CASSVVGGSDEAFF. The CDR3 region has the DNA TGTGCCAGCAGCGTAGTTGGGGGCTCGGATGAAGCTTTCTTT. This chain links TRBV9 with TRBJ1-1; tentative D call: TRBD1 (6 bases). V shed 0 bases and J shed 7 bases, with 13 bases lying between them. CDR1 is SGDLS, CDR2 YYNGEE, per germline. This CDR3 comprises 14 residues.

CDR3 in DNA: TGTGCCAGCAGCCAGACAGGTTACGAGCAGTACTTC. Its protein product is CASSQTGYEQYF. The chain carries TRBV3-1 (or the pseudogene TRBV3-2) and TRBJ2-7; tentative D call: TRBD1 (6 bases). Trimming took off 3 bases at V and 4 bases at J, with 7 bases between the two ends. Germline CDR1 LGHDT, CDR2 YNNKEL (reference sequence). The CDR3 has 12 residues.

The chain has TRBV20-1 and TRBJ1-2; the D is unclear. From germline, CDR1 is DFQATT and CDR2 SNEGSKA (reference sequence). V lost 3 bases to trimming and J lost 5 bases, with 7 bases between them. CDR3 size: 11 residues. The CDR3 region is CSASAAYGYTF. CDR3 coding DNA: TGCAGTGCTAGCGCGGCGTATGGCTACACCTTC.

This clone was counted between two and nine times. V and J are TRBV2 and TRBJ2-7; 7 nucleotides agree with TRBD1. Unmatched junction bases numbered 3, after V lost 7 bases and J lost 3 bases. Per germline, CDR1 SNHLY and CDR2 FYNNEI. This CDR3 is built from 12 residues. The chain's CDR3 is CASKGQNYEQYF. The CDR3 nucleotides are TGTGCCAGCAAGGGACAGAACTACGAGCAGTACTTC.

The V and J genes are TRBV5-1 and TRBJ1-5; possible D gene TRBD1, 5 bases. This CDR3 has 14 residues. V was shortened by 0 bases and J by 2 bases, with 6 bases between the two germline ends. The germline CDR1 and CDR2 sequences are SGHRS and YFSETQ. The CDR3 coding sequence is TGCGCCAGCAGCTTGGCACAGGGCAATCAGCCCCAGCATTTT. As protein: CASSLAQGNQPQHF.

This clone was counted once. The chain links TRBV27 to TRBJ2-3; a weak D match, TRBD1 (6 bases). Trimming removed 8 bases at V and 8 bases at J, with 17 bases between. The CDR3 is made up of 13 amino acids. CDR1 and CDR2 (germline): MNHEY, SMNVEV (reference sequence). The CDR3 coding sequence is TGTGCCAGCGGGTGGGGGCCACGGGGTACGCAGTATTTT. It is translated as CASGWGPRGTQYF.

The rearrangement links TRBV27 to TRBJ1-1; perhaps TRBD1 as D (6 bases). This CDR3 spans 13 amino acids. Trimming removed 5 bases at V and 9 bases at J, with 16 bases between. Germline V gives CDR1 MNHEY, CDR2 SMNVEV (reference sequence). The CDR3 loop reads CASSRYREGKAFF. The DNA of the CDR3 is TGTGCCAGCAGTCGATACAGGGAGGGGAAAGCTTTCTTT.